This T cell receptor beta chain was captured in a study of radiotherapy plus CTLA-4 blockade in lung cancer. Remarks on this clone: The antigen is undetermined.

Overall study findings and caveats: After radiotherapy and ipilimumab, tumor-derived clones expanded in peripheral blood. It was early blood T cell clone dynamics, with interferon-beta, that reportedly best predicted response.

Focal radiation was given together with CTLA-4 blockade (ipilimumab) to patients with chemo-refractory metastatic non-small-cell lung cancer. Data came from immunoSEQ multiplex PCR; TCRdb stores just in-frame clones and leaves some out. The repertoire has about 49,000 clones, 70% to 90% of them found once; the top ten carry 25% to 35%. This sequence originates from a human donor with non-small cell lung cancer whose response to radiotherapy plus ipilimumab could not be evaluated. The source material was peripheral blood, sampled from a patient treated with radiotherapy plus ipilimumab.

For the CDR3, the DNA is TGTGCCAGCAGCCTGGGGGGAGGGCCCCAAGAGACCCAGTACTTC. This gives the protein CASSLGGGPQETQYF. The chain links TRBV7-9 to TRBJ2-5, with TRBD2 matching over 7 bases. With 5 bases clipped from V and 1 base from J, the junction kept 7 bases outside the gene matches. Per germline, CDR1 SEHNR and CDR2 FQNEAQ (reference sequence). The CDR3 totals 15 residues.